This TCR beta chain was sequenced for a study of tumor T cells in aggressive B-cell lymphoma. The V and J ends lost 3 bases and 7 bases respectively, with 13 bases between them. The CDR3 has 13 amino acids. Germline V CDR1 and CDR2: SGHNT, YYREEE (reference sequence). The table came from immunoSEQ multiplex PCR; TCRdb's copy has only in-frame clones and leaves some out. Of around 1,800 clones listed, roughly 90% are singletons. This rearrangement joins TRBV5-4 to TRBJ1-1; weak D call: TRBD1 (5 bases). The origin of this receptor is an adult with diffuse large B cell lymphoma. Sequenced material: tumor tissue. The CDR3, as DNA: TGTGCCAGCAGCTGGGGGACGGACTATGAAGCTTTCTTT. It yields the protein CASSWGTDYEAFF.